Below, 2 T cell receptor beta chains from the same sample are listed, as sequenced in a study of T cells of healthy individuals (dated by TCRdb to 2017 to 2018). The library was generated by 5' RACE. Reads for this sample came from an Illumina MiSeq. Clones were called with MiXCR by TCRdb after fastp trimmed the public reads at Q25, and only in-frame beta chains were retained. Each entry merges the rows of one CDR3 protein and shows their most common DNA and genes. The sample table shows about 41,000 distinct CDR3 sequences, and about 4.2% are seen once. About 10% of the sample comes from the top ten. These receptors were taken from a human donor in good health.

The sample holds many counts of this clonotype. J is TRBJ2-3 and V is TRBV2; 12 positions match TRBD2. The junction had 19 bases not matched to a gene; V was cut back by 5 bases and J by 7 bases. Germline V gene lookup returns CDR1 SNHLY and CDR2 FYNNEI. The CDR3 is made up of 19 amino acids. This CDR3 is CASSLLIGVGTSGRNTQYF. In DNA form, the CDR3 reads TGTGCCAGCAGTCTCCTCATAGGGGTGGGGACTAGCGGGCGGAATACGCAGTATTTT.

This clonotype came up many times. V and J are TRBV11-3 and TRBJ2-1; a weak D match, TRBD2 (6 bases). CDR3 length equals 16 residues. V lost 7 bases to trimming and J lost 4 bases, with 20 bases between them. Germline CDR1 is SGHNT and CDR2 is YENEEA. The CDR3 sequence is CASTQPGGNLYNEQFF. CDR3 sequence (DNA): TGTGCCAGCACCCAACCTGGGGGGAACCTATACAATGAGCAGTTCTTC.